This T cell receptor beta chain was identified in a study of human thymus T cells. Whole-study results and caveats: Related studies found that unrelated individuals share highly overlapping thymic repertoires. It looked as if thymic and blood repertoires used V and J genes in a biased way.

This table comes from immunoSEQ multiplex PCR, and its TCRdb copy is limited to in-frame clones, with some not included. Of 100,000 to 150,000 clones listed, around 96% are singletons. With 6 bases removed from V and 2 bases from J, the gap between germline ends came to 14 bases. Germline loops: CDR1 SGHVS, CDR2 FQNEAQ. The CDR3 is made up of 15 amino acids. On this clone itself: The antigen is unknown.

Thymic resections from corrective heart surgery supplied the tissue. Infants served as donors; they were healthy and Finnish and were having corrective surgery for congenital heart defects. This TCR derives from a boy under two years old with a congenital heart defect but otherwise immunologically healthy. The chain couples TRBV7-8 to TRBJ1-3; a possible D gene is TRBD1 (5 bases). The sample taken for sequencing was thymus tissue. CDR3 sequence: CASRGGAGTGNTIYF. The CDR3 region has the DNA TGTGCCAGCAGAGGAGGGGCAGGGACTGGAAACACCATATATTTT. The full variable domain, with the rest looked up from reference TRBV7-8 and TRBJ1-3, is GAGVSQSPRYKVAKRGQDVALRCDPISGHVSLFWYQQALGQGPEFLTYFQNEAQLDKSGLPSDRFFAERPEGSVSTLKIQRTQQEDSAVYLCASRGGAGTGNTIYFGEGSWLTVV.